Presented here are 15 T cell receptor beta chains from one specimen sequenced in a study of cytomegalovirus exposure and HLA in healthy donors. The repertoire was sequenced with immunoSEQ multiplex PCR; TCRdb's copy has only in-frame clones and lacks some. The data show about 360,000 clones, about nine tenths seen once. The sequenced material came from PBMCs. These receptors all come from a woman between 18 and 30 years old in good health and CMV-seronegative.

This chain uses TRBV30 with TRBJ1-4; a possible D gene is TRBD1 (6 bases). The CDR3 totals 12 residues. V was clipped by 2 bases and J by 8 bases, with 9 bases between them. Germline V gives CDR1 GTSNPN, CDR2 SVGIG (reference sequence). CDR3 region: CAWSQGWEKLFF. Written as DNA, the CDR3 is TGTGCCTGGAGTCAGGGGTGGGAAAAACTGTTTTTT. The variable domain in full, completed from reference TRBV30 and TRBJ1-4, reads SQTIHQWPATLVQPVGSPLSLECTVEGTSNPNLYWYRQAAGRGLQLLFYSVGIGQISSEVPQNLSASRPQDRQFILSSKKLLLSDSGFYLCAWSQGWEKLFFGSGTQLSVL.

This rearrangement joins TRBV28 to TRBJ1-6; perhaps TRBD1 as D (5 bases). This CDR3 is 15 amino acids long. Trimming pared 5 bases from V and 7 bases from J, leaving 15 bases between. Germline V gene lookup returns CDR1 MDHEN and CDR2 SYDVKM. The CDR3 region is CASSPREGLNSPLHF. The DNA of the CDR3 is TGTGCCAGCAGTCCCAGGGAGGGTCTGAATTCACCCCTCCACTTT.

This clone occurred a few times. The chain recombines TRBV2 with TRBJ1-2, with a possible D match to TRBD1 (6 bases). Germline V gene sequence: CDR1 SNHLY, CDR2 FYNNEI. Trimming shortened V by 6 bases and J by 1 base, and 15 bases separated the two germline ends. The CDR3 runs to 15 residues. Here the CDR3 DNA reads TGTGCCAGCAGCCCCGTGACACAGGGTAACTATGGCTACACCTTC. The encoded protein is CASSPVTQGNYGYTF. The variable domain in full, with the rest retrieved from reference TRBV2 and TRBJ1-2, is EPEVTQTPSHQVTQMGQEVILRCVPISNHLYFYWYRQILGQKVEFLVSFYNNEISEKSEIFDDQFSVERPDGSNFTLKIRSTKLEDSAMYFCASSPVTQGNYGYTFGSGTRLTVV.

V gene TRBV6-4 combines with J gene TRBJ2-1, with 7 bases that match TRBD2. The CDR3 runs 12 residues. The germline V gene has CDR1 MRHNA and CDR2 SNTAGT. Unmatched junction bases numbered 3, after V lost 8 bases and J lost 5 bases. This chain's CDR3 is CASRGGDNEQFF. The CDR3 region has the DNA TGTGCCAGCCGCGGGGGAGACAATGAGCAGTTCTTC.

This clone was found once. This chain uses TRBV28 with TRBJ1-2, with TRBD1 matching 9 bases. CDR1 is MDHEN, CDR2 SYDVKM, per germline. The CDR3 extends over 15 amino acids. V shed 4 bases, J shed 5 bases, and the junction held 8 bases outside the gene matches. The CDR3 coding sequence is TGTGCCAGCAGTTCTAGGGACAGGGCTATTTATGGCTACACCTTC. This sequence encodes CASSSRDRAIYGYTF.

The J gene is TRBJ2-7, the V gene TRBV7-8; 9 bases align to TRBD2. Germline values: CDR1 SGHVS, CDR2 FQNEAQ. J was trimmed by 2 bases and V by 2 bases; bases with no gene match: 7. This CDR3 contains 16 residues. CDR3 coding DNA: TGTGCCAGCAGCTTATTGTCCGCTAGCGGGACCTACGAGCAGTACTTC. Residues: CASSLLSASGTYEQYF.

The chain joins TRBV19 to TRBJ2-1; 16 bases agree with TRBD2. With 2 bases clipped from V and 10 bases from J, the junction kept 5 bases outside the gene matches. Germline lookup yields CDR1 LNHDA and CDR2 SQIVND (reference sequence). The length of the CDR3 is 16 residues. The CDR3: CASSITGTSGGEEQFF. The CDR3 nucleotides read TGTGCCAGTAGTATAACCGGGACTAGCGGGGGGGAGGAGCAGTTCTTC.

The rearrangement uses TRBV6-1 and TRBJ2-7; D uncertain. The V and J ends lost 6 bases and 4 bases respectively, with 13 bases between them. This CDR3 is built from 13 residues. Germline V CDR1 and CDR2: MNHNS, SASEGT. The CDR3 nucleotides are TGTGCCAGCAGCGAGCCCCCCACTTACGAGCAGTACTTC. Protein: CASSEPPTYEQYF.

The gene calls are TRBV4-1 and TRBJ2-1, with 7 bases identical to TRBD2. CDR1 is MGHRA and CDR2 is YSYEKL in the germline V gene. Trimming took 7 bases from V and 7 from J; bases not matched to a gene: 10. The CDR3 has 14 residues. The DNA for the CDR3 is TGCGCCAGCACCCCTGGGAGGGGATGGAATGAGCAGTTCTTC. As protein: CASTPGRGWNEQFF.

J is TRBJ2-1 and V is TRBV10-3; 8 bases align to TRBD2. V shed 6 bases, J shed 10 bases, and the junction held 17 bases outside the gene matches. The CDR3 runs 16 residues. Germline CDR1 reads ENHRY; CDR2 reads SYGVKD. As DNA, the CDR3 is TGTGCCATCAGCCCTCGGGGCGGGGGGCTCCTGTTCGAGCAGTTCTTC. Amino acid sequence: CAISPRGGGLLFEQFF.

In its sample, this clone was seen many times. This rearrangement joins TRBV25-1 to TRBJ2-3; maybe TRBD1 (6 bases). V was cut by 6 bases and J by 3 bases, with 7 bases left in between. This CDR3 spans 12 amino acids. Germline V lookup: CDR1 MGHDK, CDR2 SYGVNS. CDR3 coding DNA: TGTGCCAGCAGGAGGGGGACAGATACGCAGTATTTT. It translates to CASRRGTDTQYF.

The chain has TRBV7-9 and TRBJ1-5; D possibly corresponds to TRBD1 (5 bases). V lost 1 base to trimming and J lost 4 bases, with 14 bases between them. Germline V gene data show CDR1 as SEHNR and CDR2 as FQNEAQ (reference sequence). This CDR3 region has 16 residues. The CDR3: CASSLGGARDNQPQHF. CDR3 DNA: TGTGCCAGCAGCTTAGGTGGAGCCAGGGATAATCAGCCCCAGCATTTT. The full variable domain, rest sourced from reference TRBV7-9 and TRBJ1-5, is DTGVSQNPRHKITKRGQNVTFRCDPISEHNRLYWYRQTLGQGPEFLTYFQNEAQLEKSRLLSDRFSAERPKGSFSTLEIQRTEQGDSAMYLCASSLGGARDNQPQHFGDGTRLSIL.

This chain connects TRBV5-1 to TRBJ2-3; D is perhaps TRBD2 (6 bases). CDR3 length equals 15 residues. Germline assignment: CDR1 SGHRS and CDR2 YFSETQ. V was shortened by 6 bases and J by 2 bases, with 16 bases between the two germline ends. The CDR3 sequence: CASTHSGGVTDTQYF. CDR3 nucleotide sequence: TGCGCCAGCACCCATAGCGGCGGTGTCACAGATACGCAGTATTTT. The variable domain in full, with the rest retrieved from reference TRBV5-1 and TRBJ2-3, is KAGVTQTPRYLIKTRGQQVTLSCSPISGHRSVSWYQQTPGQGLQFLFEYFSETQRNKGNFPGRFSGRQFSNSRSEMNVSTLELGDSALYLCASTHSGGVTDTQYFGPGTRLTVL.

This clone was seen once. The CDR3 protein is CASSYSSGSEQYF. The CDR3 DNA reads as TGTGCCAGCAGTTACTCTTCAGGGTCCGAGCAGTACTTC. The gene calls are TRBV6-5 and TRBJ2-7, with D tentatively TRBD1 (5 bases). The V and J ends lost 0 bases and 6 bases respectively, with 9 bases between them. Germline V gene lookup returns CDR1 MNHEY and CDR2 SVGAGI. There are 13 residues in the CDR3.

V gene TRBV27 combines with J gene TRBJ2-1, with 12 bases aligning to TRBD2. V was clipped by 5 bases and J by 5 bases; unmatched bases: 1. The germline CDR1 and CDR2 sequences are MNHEY and SMNVEV (reference sequence). The CDR3 loop spans 14 amino acids. Here the CDR3 reads CASSRTSGDNEQFF. The DNA of the CDR3 is TGTGCCAGCAGTCGGACTAGCGGGGACAATGAGCAGTTCTTC.